This passage covers 17 T cell receptor beta chains from one sample sequenced in a study of CD8 T cells in ankylosing spondylitis. One entry per CDR3 protein, called by TCRdb with MiXCR from the 5' RACE reads. The sample includes 300,000 to 400,000 distinct CDR3 sequences, more than 9% seen only once; the top ten take roughly 9.2%. Sequences were obtained from blood, either unsorted or a sorted T cell fraction (not recorded which). The receptor source for this set is a female donor with ankylosing spondylitis or in good health (not recorded which).

The chain links TRBV11-2 to TRBJ2-2, with 11 bases that match TRBD2. This CDR3 region has 17 residues. Germline CDR1 SGHAT, CDR2 FQNNGV. The V gene end was trimmed by 2 bases and the J gene end by 7 bases; junction bases not matched to a gene: 9. The DNA of the CDR3 is TGTGCCAGCAGCTTATCCCTAGCGGGGGGTGCCGGCGGGGAGCTGTTTTTT. Residues: CASSLSLAGGAGGELFF.

Ten or more counts support this clonotype. The V and J genes are TRBV16 and TRBJ2-1; possible D gene TRBD1, 5 bases. Looked up from germline, CDR1 is KGHSY and CDR2 is FQNENV. This CDR3 is built from 13 residues. V was trimmed by 4 bases and J by 6 bases, leaving 10 bases between them. CDR3 DNA sequence: TGTGCCAGCAGCCCGGCAGGGATCAATGAGCAGTTCTTC. The encoded protein is CASSPAGINEQFF.

The chain combines TRBV20-1 with TRBJ2-5; 8 positions match TRBD2. V gave up 4 bases and J gave up 1 base; unmatched junction bases: 5. Germline V gene lookup returns CDR1 DFQATT and CDR2 SNEGSKA (reference sequence). The CDR3 has 14 amino acids. The CDR3 is CSATPGGFQETQYF. Here the CDR3 DNA reads TGCAGTGCTACCCCGGGGGGGTTCCAAGAGACCCAGTACTTC.

This chain connects TRBV20-1 to TRBJ2-5; TRBD2 matches 9 bases. The CDR3 contains 17 residues. The trim removed 0 bases at V and 1 base at J, leaving 9 bases unmatched. Germline CDR1 DFQATT, CDR2 SNEGSKA (reference sequence). CDR3 DNA: TGCAGTGCTAGAGATTGGGCTAGCGGGGCCTTCCAAGAGACCCAGTACTTC. Protein product: CSARDWASGAFQETQYF.

CDR3: CASSLGQAGSNQPQHF. CDR3 DNA: TGTGCCAGCAGTTTAGGACAGGCGGGCAGCAATCAGCCCCAGCATTTT. This chain links TRBV27 with TRBJ1-5; TRBD1 matches 7 bases. Germline lookup yields CDR1 MNHEY and CDR2 SMNVEV (reference sequence). The CDR3 length is 16 residues. V trimming: 2 bases; J trimming: 1 base; junction bases outside the gene matches: 5.

This sequence joins TRBV27 and TRBJ2-2, with D possibly TRBD1 on 6 matching bases. There are 15 residues in the CDR3. Germline values: CDR1 MNHEY, CDR2 SMNVEV (reference sequence). V lost 2 bases, J lost 6 bases, and 13 bases lay in between. The CDR3 is CASSLKAPGAGELFF. In DNA, the CDR3 is TGTGCCAGCAGTTTAAAGGCCCCAGGGGCCGGGGAGCTGTTTTTT.

In this sample, this clonotype turned up many times. The chain joins TRBV20-1 to TRBJ2-7, with D perhaps TRBD2 (6 bases). V lost 3 bases, J lost 5 bases, and 20 bases lay in between. The germline gives CDR1 DFQATT, CDR2 SNEGSKA (reference sequence). There are 15 residues in the CDR3. The DNA of the CDR3 is TGCAGTGCTAGTGCCATTGCTCTAGCGCTTGACGAGCAGTACTTC. Encoded protein: CSASAIALALDEQYF.

V and J are TRBV15 and TRBJ2-2; D is undetermined. Germline-derived CDR1 and CDR2 are LNHNV and YYDKDF (reference sequence). Trimming took 1 base from V and 6 from J, leaving 6 bases between them. The CDR3 contains 13 residues. In nucleotides, the CDR3 is TGTGCCACCAGCAGAGGGACGCCCGGGGAGCTGTTTTTT. Protein sequence: CATSRGTPGELFF.

A few counts support this clonotype. V gene TRBV7-9 combines with J gene TRBJ2-7; no clear D. The germline CDR1 and CDR2 sequences are SEHNR and FQNEAQ (reference sequence). Trimming removed 1 base from V and 4 bases from J, with 8 bases in between. This CDR3 region has 13 residues. This CDR3 is CASSLGIEYEQYF. The CDR3 bases are TGTGCCAGCAGCTTAGGGATAGAATACGAGCAGTACTTC.

V gene TRBV28 combines with J gene TRBJ2-2; 8 nucleotides align to TRBD2. Losses at the gene ends were 5 bases for V and 6 bases for J; bases not matched to a gene: 5. CDR1 and CDR2 from the germline V gene are MDHEN and SYDVKM. The length of the CDR3 is 14 residues. The CDR3 DNA sequence: TGTGCCAGCAGTAAGCGGGAGATCCCCGGGGAGCTGTTTTTT. This sequence encodes CASSKREIPGELFF.

The table lists this clonotype with many counts. The rearrangement joins TRBV20-1 to TRBJ2-1, with D maybe TRBD2 (6 bases). The germline gives CDR1 DFQATT, CDR2 SNEGSKA (reference sequence). There are 16 residues in the CDR3. Trimming stripped 0 bases from V and 7 bases from J, with 19 bases between. The CDR3 nucleotides are TGCAGTGCTAGAGATCGGGCTAGCGCCCCCGGGAATGAGCAGTTCTTC. Translation gives CSARDRASAPGNEQFF.

This clonotype was detected ten times or more. The V call is TRBV7-2, the J call TRBJ1-3; D not resolved. Trimming took off 1 base at V and 4 bases at J, with 11 bases between the two ends. The CDR3 spans 15 residues. Germline-derived CDR1 and CDR2 are SGHTA and FQGNSA. CDR3 coding DNA: TGTGCCAGCAGCTTAGTGGGTGGGTCCGGAAACACCATATATTTT. Translation: CASSLVGGSGNTIYF.

The chain has TRBV12-3 or TRBV12-4 and TRBJ2-7; D perhaps matches TRBD2 (6 bases). The V and J ends lost 6 bases and 3 bases respectively, with 12 bases between them. CDR3 length: 13 residues. CDR3 nucleotides: TGTGCCAGCAGCTGGGACTTAAACTACGAGCAGTACTTC. It yields the protein CASSWDLNYEQYF.

In this sample, this clonotype turned up many times. The J gene is TRBJ2-1, the V gene TRBV7-2; 7 bases match TRBD2. CDR1 SGHTA and CDR2 FQGNSA come from the germline V gene. The CDR3 totals 14 residues. The V and J ends lost 5 bases and 9 bases, in that order; junction bases with no gene match: 10. CDR3 nucleotides: TGTGCCAGCAGCCCTAGCGGAGCTAACGGTGAGCAGTTCTTC. Residues: CASSPSGANGEQFF.

The chain recombines TRBV18 with TRBJ2-7; D not certain. V was shortened by 6 bases and J by 2 bases, with 11 bases between the two germline ends. The CDR3 runs to 13 residues. Germline V gene lookup returns CDR1 KGHSH and CDR2 LQKENI. The CDR3 nucleotides read TGTGCCAGCTCCCAAAGGAATCCCTACGAGCAGTACTTC. The encoded protein is CASSQRNPYEQYF.

The rearrangement uses TRBV5-5 and TRBJ2-1, with D tentatively TRBD1 or TRBD2 (5 bases each). The CDR3 covers 13 residues. Germline V lookup: CDR1 SGHKS, CDR2 YYEKEE (reference sequence). Trimming removed 7 bases at V and 6 bases at J, with 14 bases between. The CDR3 bases are TGTGCCAGCGGCCCTGGGACCGCCAATGAGCAGTTCTTC. This codes for CASGPGTANEQFF.

V is TRBV27 and J is TRBJ1-5; D remains ambiguous. The CDR3 sequence is 17 residues long. Germline-derived CDR1 and CDR2 are MNHEY and SMNVEV (reference sequence). With 1 base removed from V and 4 bases from J, the gap between germline ends came to 17 bases. The DNA of the CDR3 is TGTGCCAGCAGTTTATTTGGCGGCAGTTTGGGGAATCAGCCCCAGCATTTT. Its translation: CASSLFGGSLGNQPQHF.